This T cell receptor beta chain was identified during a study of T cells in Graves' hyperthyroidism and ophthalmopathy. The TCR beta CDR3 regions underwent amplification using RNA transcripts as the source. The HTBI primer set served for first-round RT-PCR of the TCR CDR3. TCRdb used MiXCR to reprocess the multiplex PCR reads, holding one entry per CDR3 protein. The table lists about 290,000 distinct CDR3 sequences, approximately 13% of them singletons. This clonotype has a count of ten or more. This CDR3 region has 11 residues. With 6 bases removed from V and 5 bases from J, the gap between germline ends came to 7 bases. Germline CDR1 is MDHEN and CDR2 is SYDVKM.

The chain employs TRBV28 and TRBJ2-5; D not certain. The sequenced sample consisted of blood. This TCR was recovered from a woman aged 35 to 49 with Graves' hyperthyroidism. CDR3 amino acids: CASRTTETQYF. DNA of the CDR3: TGTGCCAGCAGGACCACGGAGACCCAGTACTTC.